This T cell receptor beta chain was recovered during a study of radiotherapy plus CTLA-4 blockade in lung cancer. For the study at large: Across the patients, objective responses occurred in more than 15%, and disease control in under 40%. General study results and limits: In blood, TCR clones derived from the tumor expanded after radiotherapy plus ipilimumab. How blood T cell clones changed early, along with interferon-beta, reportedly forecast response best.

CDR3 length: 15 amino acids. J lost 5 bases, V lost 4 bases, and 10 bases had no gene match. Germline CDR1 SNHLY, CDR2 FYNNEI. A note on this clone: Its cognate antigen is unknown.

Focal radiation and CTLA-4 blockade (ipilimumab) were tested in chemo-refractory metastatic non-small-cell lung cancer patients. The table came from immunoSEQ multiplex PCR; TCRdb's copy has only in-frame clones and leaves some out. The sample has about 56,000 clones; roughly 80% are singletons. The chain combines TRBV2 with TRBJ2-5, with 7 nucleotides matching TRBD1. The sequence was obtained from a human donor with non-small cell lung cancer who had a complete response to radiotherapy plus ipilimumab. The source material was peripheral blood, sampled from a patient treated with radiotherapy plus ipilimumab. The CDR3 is CASSGQGRSGETQYF. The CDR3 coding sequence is TGTGCCAGCAGTGGACAGGGTCGGAGTGGTGAGACCCAGTACTTC. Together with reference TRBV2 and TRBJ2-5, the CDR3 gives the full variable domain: EPEVTQTPSHQVTQMGQEVILRCVPISNHLYFYWYRQILGQKVEFLVSFYNNEISEKSEIFDDQFSVERPDGSNFTLKIRSTKLEDSAMYFCASSGQGRSGETQYFGPGTRLLVL.